The 19 T cell receptor beta chains below were found in one sample sequenced in a study of T-cell memory formation after mild COVID-19. Via MiXCR, TCRdb re-called the 5' RACE reads, giving one row per CDR3 protein. The data show about 400,000 distinct CDR3 sequences, 13% to 15% seen once. The sample was PBMCs or a T cell subset sorted from them (not recorded which). The receptors stem from a man aged 18 to 29 who had mild COVID-19 (a few samples of this study predate the infection). Cell type and time point are not known.

In its sample, this clonotype was seen a few times. V usage is TRBV29-1 and J usage is TRBJ2-1; 9 nucleotides agree with TRBD2. V gave up 5 bases and J gave up 0 bases; unmatched junction bases: 8. Germline V gives CDR1 SQVTM, CDR2 ANQGSEA. The CDR3 loop spans 16 amino acids. The CDR3 sequence is CSVRPSGVSSYNEQFF. CDR3 DNA sequence: TGCAGCGTTAGGCCTAGCGGGGTAAGCTCCTACAATGAGCAGTTCTTC.

This clonotype came up a few times. CDR3 in DNA: TGTGCCACCGAAGGGGGTCTCAGTAAGACCTACAATGAGCAGTTCTTC. Its protein is CATEGGLSKTYNEQFF. J is TRBJ2-1 and V is TRBV24-1; D is possibly TRBD1 (6 bases). Looked up from germline, CDR1 is KGHDR and CDR2 is SFDVKD. This CDR3 has 16 amino acids. Trimming took off 9 bases at V and 2 bases at J, with 19 bases between the two ends.

The chain joins TRBV12-3 or TRBV12-4 to TRBJ2-7; TRBD1 might be the D (6 bases). Trimming pared 4 bases from V and 8 bases from J, leaving 9 bases between. The CDR3 sequence is 11 residues long. The CDR3 nucleotides read TGTGCCAGCAGTTCTCAGGGGAAGCAGTACTTC. Translated, it gives CASSSQGKQYF.

V and J are TRBV2 and TRBJ1-5, with D unclear. The CDR3 covers 14 residues. V was clipped by 7 bases and J by 5 bases, with 15 bases between them. Germline CDR1 is SNHLY and CDR2 is FYNNEI. CDR3 residues: CASTGGGVYQPQHF. The DNA of the CDR3 is TGTGCCAGCACCGGAGGTGGGGTTTATCAGCCCCAGCATTTT.

The chain joins TRBV29-1 to TRBJ2-5, with TRBD2 as a possible D gene (5 bases). Between the trimmed V and J ends, which lost 7 bases and 0 bases, there was a span of 12 bases. The CDR3 has 13 amino acids. Germline V gene lookup returns CDR1 SQVTM and CDR2 ANQGSEA. CDR3 amino acids: CSEAGVDQETQYF. CDR3 coding DNA: TGCAGCGAAGCCGGGGTGGACCAAGAGACCCAGTACTTC.

A few counts support this clonotype. The chain is built from TRBV5-1 and TRBJ1-1, with D perhaps matching TRBD1 (6 bases). V shed 2 bases and J shed 8 bases, with 19 bases lying between them. There are 15 residues in the CDR3. Germline CDR1 reads SGHRS; CDR2 reads YFSETQ. In nucleotides, the CDR3 is TGCGCCAGCAGCTTATCAGGGGTAGGATTCTCCGAAGCTTTCTTT. Protein sequence: CASSLSGVGFSEAFF.

The rearrangement uses TRBV7-9 and TRBJ1-2; a possible D gene is TRBD1 (5 bases). V was cut by 6 bases and J by 3 bases, with 14 bases left in between. The CDR3 is 14 amino acids. Germline V lookup: CDR1 SEHNR, CDR2 FQNEAQ (reference sequence). The CDR3 here is CASRTEGGDYGYTF. The CDR3 DNA sequence: TGTGCCAGCAGGACAGAGGGAGGAGACTATGGCTACACCTTC.

The CDR3 region is CASSLHANYGYTF. In DNA form, the CDR3 reads TGTGCCAGCAGTTTGCACGCTAACTATGGCTACACCTTC. The rearrangement joins TRBV27 to TRBJ1-2; D remains unclear. This CDR3 region has 13 residues. From germline, CDR1 is MNHEY and CDR2 SMNVEV (reference sequence). V lost 3 bases and J 0 bases, leaving 5 bases between the germline ends.

In this sample, this clonotype turned up many times. The chain uses TRBV7-2 and TRBJ2-3; 8 bases are shared with TRBD2. The germline V gene encodes CDR1 SGHTA and CDR2 FQGNSA. The CDR3 runs to 17 residues. Trimming cost V 2 bases and J 0 bases; bases outside gene matches: 7. CDR3 loop: CASSLYSGGQSTDTQYF. The CDR3 region has the DNA TGTGCCAGCAGCTTATACAGCGGGGGCCAAAGCACAGATACGCAGTATTTT.

The gene calls are TRBV5-1 and TRBJ2-5; 9 nucleotides match TRBD1. CDR3 length equals 14 residues. Germline trimming cut 7 bases from V and 2 bases from J; bases unmatched to any gene: 6. CDR1 is SGHRS, CDR2 YFSETQ, per germline. The DNA of the CDR3 is TGCGCCAGCCTTGCTGGGACAGGGCAAGAGACCCAGTACTTC. It encodes CASLAGTGQETQYF.

This chain links TRBV29-1 with TRBJ1-1, with D maybe TRBD1 (6 bases). Germline values: CDR1 SQVTM, CDR2 ANQGSEA. V was pared by 3 bases and J by 1 base, with 9 bases between. The CDR3 has 13 amino acids. CDR3 region: CSVDLGANTEAFF. The CDR3 DNA sequence: TGCAGCGTTGATCTGGGGGCGAACACTGAAGCTTTCTTT. The entire variable domain, with the rest obtained from reference TRBV29-1 and TRBJ1-1, is as follows: SAVISQKPSRDICQRGTSLTIQCQVDSQVTMMFWYRQQPGQSLTLIATANQGSEATYESGFVIDKFPISRPNLTFSTLTVSNMSPEDSSIYLCSVDLGANTEAFFGQGTRLTVV.

This clonotype was found a few times. The chain is built from TRBV6-1 and TRBJ2-7; 7 bases fit TRBD1. Germline CDR1 is MNHNS and CDR2 is SASEGT. CDR3 length: 13 amino acids. The J segment lost 1 base and the V segment lost 4 bases, leaving 1 base of the junction unmatched. CDR3 sequence (DNA): TGTGCCAGCAGTGGGGGACAGTCCTACGAGCAGTACGTC. This sequence encodes CASSGGQSYEQYV.

The chain uses TRBV7-3 and TRBJ2-2; the match to TRBD2 covers 9 bases. CDR3 length: 16 amino acids. Germline V gene lookup returns CDR1 SGHTA and CDR2 FQGTGA. Germline trimming cut 7 bases from V and 5 bases from J; bases unmatched to any gene: 11. The CDR3 bases are TGTGCCAGCACCCCCAACCCAGCGGGGGGTACCGGGGAGCTGTTTTTT. Translated: CASTPNPAGGTGELFF.

This clonotype was observed at least ten times. V and J are TRBV7-9 and TRBJ2-3, with D uncertain. This CDR3 spans 15 amino acids. Per germline, CDR1 SEHNR and CDR2 FQNEAQ (reference sequence). The ends were cut back, 3 bases at V and 2 bases at J, with 12 bases in the middle. CDR3 sequence reads: CASSFTGRFTDTQYF. The CDR3 DNA reads TGTGCCAGCAGCTTTACCGGTCGATTCACAGATACGCAGTATTTT.

The V call is TRBV7-9, the J call TRBJ2-3; a weak D match, TRBD2 (5 bases). Per the germline V gene, CDR1 is SEHNR and CDR2 is FQNEAQ (reference sequence). The CDR3 loop spans 13 amino acids. V was trimmed by 2 bases and J by 11 bases, leaving 14 bases between them. The CDR3 sequence is CASSLLPGRMQYF. The CDR3 region has the DNA TGTGCCAGCAGCTTACTCCCGGGGAGAATGCAGTATTTT.

This clonotype showed up many times. This sequence joins TRBV4-3 and TRBJ2-1, with D possibly matching TRBD1 (6 bases). The germline V and J ends were trimmed by 1 base and 3 bases, with 10 bases remaining between them. CDR3 length: 15 residues. Looked up from germline, CDR1 is LGHNA and CDR2 is YSLEER. The CDR3 sequence is CASSQGTARYNEQFF. CDR3 sequence (DNA): TGCGCCAGCAGCCAAGGGACAGCCCGCTACAATGAGCAGTTCTTC.

This clonotype was seen a handful of times. CDR3 in amino acids: CASSQEGLHNEQFF. The CDR3 DNA is TGTGCCAGCAGCCAAGAGGGCCTTCACAATGAGCAGTTCTTC. J is TRBJ2-1 and V is TRBV3-1; unclear D gene. In germline, CDR1 is LGHDT, CDR2 YNNKEL (reference sequence). V lost 0 bases and J lost 5, with 8 bases in between. The CDR3 is 14 amino acids.

The chain recombines TRBV7-2 with TRBJ1-5; tentative D call: TRBD1 (6 bases). This CDR3 has 16 residues. Trimming stripped 2 bases from V and 0 bases from J, with 11 bases between. Germline V gives CDR1 SGHTA, CDR2 FQGNSA. As DNA, the CDR3 is TGTGCCAGCAGCTTATTGACAGGATATAGCAATCAGCCCCAGCATTTT. This codes for CASSLLTGYSNQPQHF.

This clonotype was counted only a few times. The V gene is TRBV6-6, the J gene TRBJ2-5; D unclear. The CDR3 sequence is 12 residues long. V was clipped by 6 bases and J by 4 bases, with 9 bases between them. Germline V gene data show CDR1 as MNHNY and CDR2 as SVGAGI (reference sequence). CDR3 in amino acids: CASSQDSETQYF. The CDR3 region has the DNA TGTGCCAGCAGCCAAGACTCAGAGACCCAGTACTTC.